The entry below gives a single TCR beta chain sequence along with its context. The sample comes from a study of CD4+ T cells in melanoma. V shed 3 bases and J 6 bases; nucleotides not matched to a gene: 6. CDR3 length equals 14 residues. Germline assignment: CDR1 MNHEY and CDR2 SMNVEV (reference sequence). TCRdb's table, derived via immunoSEQ multiplex PCR, lists solely in-frame clones and lacks some. The sample has fewer than 150,000 clones, around 90% seen once. This TCR was recovered from a human donor with melanoma. The V and J genes are TRBV27 and TRBJ1-1; 8 nucleotides agree with TRBD1. CDR3 in amino acids: CASSFQGARPEAFF. Written as DNA, the CDR3 is TGTGCCAGCAGTTTCCAGGGGGCGCGCCCTGAAGCTTTCTTT.